This TCR beta chain is drawn from a study of blood T cell repertoires in COVID-19. Study as a whole: T cells, B-cell-depleted T cells, or PBMCs supplied cDNA or gDNA.

Seattle patients were enrolled during active infection and followed longitudinally. Looked up from germline, CDR1 is SGHTA and CDR2 is FQGNSA. The CDR3 runs to 15 residues. The V and J ends lost 2 bases and 0 bases respectively, with 10 bases between them. As originally analysed: For nucleated cells, counts were estimated from reference gene primer amplification. Clones were read by immunoSEQ multiplex PCR, and TCRdb kept only the in-frame ones, dropping some. V and J calls and clone size come straight from that table; D and trimming were deduced from the DNA. The sample includes about 130,000 clones, over 75% seen only once; the top ten take approximately 17%.

Input material: peripheral blood. The origin of this receptor is a man in his thirties or forties with COVID-19, enrolled during active disease. This chain uses TRBV7-2 with TRBJ1-1; D might be TRBD1 (5 bases). The CDR3 DNA sequence: TGTGCCAGCAGCTTAAGCCGGGACTTGAACACTGAAGCTTTCTTT. Translation: CASSLSRDLNTEAFF.